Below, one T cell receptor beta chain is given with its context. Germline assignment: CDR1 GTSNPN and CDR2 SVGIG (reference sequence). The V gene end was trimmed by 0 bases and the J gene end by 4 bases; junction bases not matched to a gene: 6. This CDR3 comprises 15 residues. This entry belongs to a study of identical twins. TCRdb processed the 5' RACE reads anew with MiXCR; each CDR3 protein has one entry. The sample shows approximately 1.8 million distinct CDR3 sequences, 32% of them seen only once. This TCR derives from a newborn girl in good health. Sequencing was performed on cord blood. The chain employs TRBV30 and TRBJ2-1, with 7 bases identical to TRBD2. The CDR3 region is CAWSVRVGGYNEQFF. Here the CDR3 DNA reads TGTGCCTGGAGTGTACGGGTGGGGGGGTACAATGAGCAGTTCTTC.